One and the same sample provided the 16 T cell receptor beta chains below, sequenced in a study of cytomegalovirus exposure and HLA in healthy donors. Amplification used 60 Vbeta primers and 13 Jbeta primers. Measured with immunoSEQ multiplex PCR; TCRdb has only the in-frame clones, and not every one. Altogether 180,000 or so clones are present, around 80% being singletons, with the ten largest covering about 7.7%. Input material: PBMCs. Source of these receptors: a woman between 40 and 55 years old in good health and CMV-seropositive.

The V and J genes are TRBV7-2 and TRBJ2-1, with 9 bases aligning to TRBD2. Germline V gene lookup returns CDR1 SGHTA and CDR2 FQGNSA. V was pared by 3 bases and J by 8 bases, with 8 bases of the junction left unmatched. CDR3 length: 15 amino acids. CDR3 residues: CASSFTAGGNDEQFF. The CDR3 DNA follows: TGTGCCAGCAGCTTCACGGCGGGAGGGAACGATGAGCAGTTCTTC. Variable domain in full (rest from reference TRBV7-2 and TRBJ2-1): GAGVSQSPSNKVTEKGKDVELRCDPISGHTALYWYRQSLGQGLEFLIYFQGNSAPDKSGLPSDRFSAERTGGSVSTLTIQRTQQEDSAVYLCASSFTAGGNDEQFFGPGTRLTVL.

This rearrangement joins TRBV11-2 to TRBJ1-5; 8 bases line up with TRBD1. Trimming cost V 5 bases and J 2 bases; bases outside gene matches: 8. The CDR3 has 16 amino acids. The germline gives CDR1 SGHAT, CDR2 FQNNGV. CDR3: CASSPGLDRGNQPQHF. DNA of the CDR3: TGTGCCAGCAGCCCCGGGCTGGACAGGGGCAATCAGCCCCAGCATTTT.

This clone has just one count. V usage is TRBV30 and J usage is TRBJ1-2; no reliable D call. This CDR3 comprises 12 residues. Trimming stripped 1 base from V and 4 bases from J, with 7 bases between. Germline V lookup: CDR1 GTSNPN, CDR2 SVGIG (reference sequence). The CDR3, as DNA: TGTGCCTGGAGTGCAGGCAGCTATGGCTACACCTTC. This codes for CAWSAGSYGYTF. The complete variable domain, with remaining parts taken from reference TRBV30 and TRBJ1-2, reads SQTIHQWPATLVQPVGSPLSLECTVEGTSNPNLYWYRQAAGRGLQLLFYSVGIGQISSEVPQNLSASRPQDRQFILSSKKLLLSDSGFYLCAWSAGSYGYTFGSGTRLTVV.

In its sample, this clone was seen a few times. The chain links TRBV27 to TRBJ2-1; the match to TRBD1 covers 10 bases. The ends lost 4 bases at V and 6 bases at J; junction bases unmatched: 6. CDR3 length equals 15 residues. The germline CDR1 and CDR2 sequences are MNHEY and SMNVEV (reference sequence). CDR3 sequence: CASSSPGQGTNEQFF. The CDR3 nucleotides read TGTGCCAGCAGTTCCCCGGGACAGGGGACCAATGAGCAGTTCTTC.

A few counts support this clone. V usage is TRBV5-1 and J usage is TRBJ1-3, with D unresolved. This CDR3 has 14 residues. Trimming removed 1 base at V and 4 bases at J, with 9 bases between. Germline CDR1 reads SGHRS; CDR2 reads YFSETQ. The CDR3 sequence: CASSLTAGGNTIYF. The CDR3 coding sequence is TGCGCCAGCAGCTTGACGGCAGGAGGAAACACCATATATTTT.

The chain joins TRBV19 to TRBJ2-7; weak D call: TRBD1 (6 bases). The CDR3 sequence is 15 residues long. V gave up 1 base and J gave up 6 bases, with 16 bases separating them. CDR1 and CDR2 (germline): LNHDA, SQIVND (reference sequence). CDR3 DNA sequence: TGTGCCAGTAGTATAGTGGCCACAGGGTCTGGCGAGCAGTACTTC. Translated, it gives CASSIVATGSGEQYF. Filled out from reference TRBV19 and TRBJ2-7, the complete variable domain reads DGGITQSPKYLFRKEGQNVTLSCEQNLNHDAMYWYRQDPGQGLRLIYYSQIVNDFQKGDIAEGYSVSREKKESFPLTVTSAQKNPTAFYLCASSIVATGSGEQYFGPGTRLTVT.

This chain links TRBV5-6 with TRBJ1-1; possible D gene TRBD1, 6 bases. Germline values: CDR1 SGHDT, CDR2 YYEEEE. V lost 0 bases, J lost 5 bases, and 20 bases lay in between. CDR3 length: 17 amino acids. CDR3 in DNA: TGTGCCAGCAGCTTGGTGGGGTTTCAGGGGCGCAGGACTGAAGCTTTCTTT. As protein: CASSLVGFQGRRTEAFF.

This rearrangement joins TRBV5-1 to TRBJ1-1; the match to TRBD1 covers 9 bases. This CDR3 is built from 14 residues. CDR1 is SGHRS, CDR2 YFSETQ, per germline. Trimming removed 0 bases from V and 5 bases from J; junction bases left unmatched: 2. In DNA, the CDR3 is TGCGCCAGCAGCTTGGGCGACAGGGGGACTGAAGCTTTCTTT. This translates into CASSLGDRGTEAFF.

The chain links TRBV19 to TRBJ2-2; 13 bases match TRBD2. This CDR3 is 17 amino acids long. The trim removed 1 base at V and 2 bases at J, leaving 1 base unmatched. Germline V gene lookup returns CDR1 LNHDA and CDR2 SQIVND (reference sequence). The CDR3 loop reads CASSIGLAGGNTGELFF. CDR3 DNA sequence: TGTGCCAGTAGTATAGGACTAGCGGGAGGTAACACCGGGGAGCTGTTTTTT.

This chain joins TRBV7-9 and TRBJ2-5, with 11 bases aligning to TRBD2. Germline V gene lookup returns CDR1 SEHNR and CDR2 FQNEAQ (reference sequence). J lost 4 bases, V lost 7 bases, and 5 bases had no gene match. This CDR3 region has 14 residues. CDR3 region: CASNLAGGPETQYF. The CDR3 coding sequence is TGTGCCAGCAACCTAGCGGGAGGCCCAGAGACCCAGTACTTC. Filled out from reference TRBV7-9 and TRBJ2-5, the complete variable domain reads DTGVSQNPRHKITKRGQNVTFRCDPISEHNRLYWYRQTLGQGPEFLTYFQNEAQLEKSRLLSDRFSAERPKGSFSTLEIQRTEQGDSAMYLCASNLAGGPETQYFGPGTRLLVL.

The chain links TRBV4-2 to TRBJ2-5; 9 positions agree with TRBD1. CDR3 size: 16 residues. Per the germline V gene, CDR1 is LGHNA and CDR2 is YNFKEQ. V lost 0 bases to trimming and J lost 5 bases; unmatched junction nucleotides: 7. CDR3 region: CASSQDGTGGLETQYF. The CDR3 bases are TGTGCCAGCAGCCAAGATGGAACAGGGGGCCTTGAGACCCAGTACTTC.

V gene TRBV2 combines with J gene TRBJ2-6; D is possibly TRBD1 (6 bases). Germline CDR1 and CDR2: SNHLY and FYNNEI. The CDR3 totals 17 residues. The V gene lost 5 bases and the J gene lost 4 bases, with 18 bases spanning the gap. CDR3: CASSREGGIRGANVLTF. The CDR3 coding sequence is TGTGCCAGCAGTCGGGAAGGGGGAATCAGGGGGGCCAACGTCCTGACTTTC.

This chain uses TRBV5-1 with TRBJ2-7; 12 bases agree with TRBD1. The CDR3 length is 14 residues. Per the germline V gene, CDR1 is SGHRS and CDR2 is YFSETQ. The V segment lost 4 bases and the J segment 2 bases; nucleotides outside the gene matches: 1. The CDR3 DNA sequence: TGCGCCAGCAGCGGGACAGGGGGCGCCTACGAGCAGTACTTC. It specifies CASSGTGGAYEQYF.

The chain combines TRBV4-1 with TRBJ2-1; D may be TRBD2 (5 bases). This CDR3 region has 17 residues. V was trimmed by 1 base and J by 0 bases, leaving 13 bases between them. Looked up from germline, CDR1 is MGHRA and CDR2 is YSYEKL. The CDR3 region has the DNA TGCGCCAGCAGCCAAGTCGGAGGACGGTCCTCCTACAATGAGCAGTTCTTC. It translates to CASSQVGGRSSYNEQFF.

In this sample, this clone turned up once. The chain is built from TRBV12-5 and TRBJ2-2; D call uncertain. The CDR3 has 13 residues. Deletions cut 1 base from V and 6 bases from J, with 6 bases between. The germline gives CDR1 LGHNT, CDR2 FRNRAP. CDR3 bases: TGTGCTAGTGGTTTGGCCCGGGCCGGGGAGCTGTTTTTT. This gives the protein CASGLARAGELFF.

The chain is built from TRBV6-6 and TRBJ1-3, with 8 bases lining up with TRBD1. This CDR3 has 16 residues. V lost 8 bases to trimming and J lost 1 base; unmatched junction nucleotides: 10. Germline assignment: CDR1 MNHNY and CDR2 SVGAGI (reference sequence). CDR3 bases: TGTGCCAGCCTACGATTACAGGGGGTTTCTGGAAACACCATATATTTT. Its protein product is CASLRLQGVSGNTIYF.